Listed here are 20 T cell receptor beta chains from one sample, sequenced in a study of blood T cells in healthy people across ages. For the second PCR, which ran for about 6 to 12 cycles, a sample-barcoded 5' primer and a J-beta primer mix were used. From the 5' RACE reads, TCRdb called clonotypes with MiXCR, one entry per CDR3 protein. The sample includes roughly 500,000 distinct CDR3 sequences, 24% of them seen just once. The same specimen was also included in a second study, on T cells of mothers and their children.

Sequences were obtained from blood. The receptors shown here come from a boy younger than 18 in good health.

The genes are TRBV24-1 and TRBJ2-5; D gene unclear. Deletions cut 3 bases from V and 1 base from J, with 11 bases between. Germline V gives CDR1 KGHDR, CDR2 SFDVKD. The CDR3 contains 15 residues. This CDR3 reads CATSDPRLPQETQYF. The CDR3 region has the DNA TGTGCCACCAGTGATCCTCGACTGCCCCAAGAGACCCAGTACTTC.

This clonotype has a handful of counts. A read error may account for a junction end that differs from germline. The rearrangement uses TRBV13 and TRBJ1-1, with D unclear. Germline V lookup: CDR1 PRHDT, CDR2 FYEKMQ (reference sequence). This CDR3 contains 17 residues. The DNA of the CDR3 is TGTGCCAGCAGCTTAGATAACAGCCTTTTCATGAACACTGGAGCTTTCTTT. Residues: CASSLDNSLFMNTGAFF.

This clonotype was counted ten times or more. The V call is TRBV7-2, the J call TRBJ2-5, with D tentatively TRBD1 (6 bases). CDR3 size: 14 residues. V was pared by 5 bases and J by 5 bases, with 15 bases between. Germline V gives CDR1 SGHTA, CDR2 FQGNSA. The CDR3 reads CASSPRGQKETQYF. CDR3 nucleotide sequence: TGTGCCAGCAGCCCCCGCGGACAGAAGGAGACCCAGTACTTC.

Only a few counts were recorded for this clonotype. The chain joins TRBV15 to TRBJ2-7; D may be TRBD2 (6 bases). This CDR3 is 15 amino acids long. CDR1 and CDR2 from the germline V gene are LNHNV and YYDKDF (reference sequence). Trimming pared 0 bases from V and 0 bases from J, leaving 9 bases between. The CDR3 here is CATSREVGSSYEQYF. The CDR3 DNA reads TGTGCCACCAGCAGAGAGGTCGGGAGCTCCTACGAGCAGTACTTC. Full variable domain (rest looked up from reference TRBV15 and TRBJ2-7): DAMVIQNPRYQVTQFGKPVTLSCSQTLNHNVMYWYQQKSSQAPKLLFHYYDKDFNNEADTPDNFQSRRPNTSFCFLDIRSPGLGDTAMYLCATSREVGSSYEQYFGPGTRLTVT.

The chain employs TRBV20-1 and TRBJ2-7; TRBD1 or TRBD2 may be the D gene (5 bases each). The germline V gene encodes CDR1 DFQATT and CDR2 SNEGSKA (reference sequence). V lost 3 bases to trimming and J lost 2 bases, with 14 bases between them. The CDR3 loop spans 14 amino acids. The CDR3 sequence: CSASDGTATYEQYF. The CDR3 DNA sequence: TGCAGTGCTAGTGACGGGACCGCAACCTACGAGCAGTACTTC.

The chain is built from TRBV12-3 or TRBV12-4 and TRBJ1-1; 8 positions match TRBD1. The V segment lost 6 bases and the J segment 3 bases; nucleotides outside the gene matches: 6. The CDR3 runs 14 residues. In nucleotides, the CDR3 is TGTGCCAGCAGCAGAAAACAGGGGGACACTGAAGCTTTCTTT. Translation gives CASSRKQGDTEAFF.

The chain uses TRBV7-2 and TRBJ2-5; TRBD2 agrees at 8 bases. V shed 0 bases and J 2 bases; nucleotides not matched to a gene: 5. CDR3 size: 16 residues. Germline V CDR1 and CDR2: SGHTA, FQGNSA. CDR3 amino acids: CASSLAGTRGQETQYF. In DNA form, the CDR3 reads TGTGCCAGCAGCTTAGCGGGGACTAGGGGACAAGAGACCCAGTACTTC. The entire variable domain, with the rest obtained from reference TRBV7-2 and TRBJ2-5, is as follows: GAGVSQSPSNKVTEKGKDVELRCDPISGHTALYWYRQSLGQGLEFLIYFQGNSAPDKSGLPSDRFSAERTGGSVSTLTIQRTQQEDSAVYLCASSLAGTRGQETQYFGPGTRLLVL.

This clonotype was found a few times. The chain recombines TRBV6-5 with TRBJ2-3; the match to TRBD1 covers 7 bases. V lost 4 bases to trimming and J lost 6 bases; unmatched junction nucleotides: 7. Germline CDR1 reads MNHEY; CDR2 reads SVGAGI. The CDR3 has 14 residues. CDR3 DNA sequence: TGTGCCAGCAGTTCAAGGACAGGACGGGATACGCAGTATTTT. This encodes CASSSRTGRDTQYF.

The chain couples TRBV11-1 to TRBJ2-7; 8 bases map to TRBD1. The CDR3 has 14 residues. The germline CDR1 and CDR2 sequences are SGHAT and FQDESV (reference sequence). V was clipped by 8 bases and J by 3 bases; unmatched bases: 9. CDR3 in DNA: TGTGCCAGCGGCTCCGGACAGGGTTTCTACGAGCAGTACTTC. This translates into CASGSGQGFYEQYF.

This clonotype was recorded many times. The CDR3 region is CSARDGGSSKEQYF. CDR3 bases: TGCAGTGCTAGAGACGGCGGGAGCAGTAAGGAGCAGTACTTC. The chain recombines TRBV20-1 with TRBJ2-7; 7 bases agree with TRBD2. CDR1 is DFQATT and CDR2 is SNEGSKA in the germline V gene (reference sequence). V lost 0 bases, J lost 7 bases, and 9 bases stayed unmatched. The CDR3 loop spans 14 amino acids.

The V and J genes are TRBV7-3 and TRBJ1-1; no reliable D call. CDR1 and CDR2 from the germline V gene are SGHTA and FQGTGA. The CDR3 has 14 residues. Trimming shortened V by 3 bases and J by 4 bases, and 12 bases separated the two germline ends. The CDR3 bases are TGTGCCAGCAGCTTGATGCAGGAAGGCACTGAAGCTTTCTTT. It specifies CASSLMQEGTEAFF.

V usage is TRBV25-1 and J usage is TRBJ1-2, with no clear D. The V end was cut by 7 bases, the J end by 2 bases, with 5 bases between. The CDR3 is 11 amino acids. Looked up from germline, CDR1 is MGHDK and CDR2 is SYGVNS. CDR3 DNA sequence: TGTGCCAGCATGTGGAACTATGGCTACACCTTC. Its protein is CASMWNYGYTF.

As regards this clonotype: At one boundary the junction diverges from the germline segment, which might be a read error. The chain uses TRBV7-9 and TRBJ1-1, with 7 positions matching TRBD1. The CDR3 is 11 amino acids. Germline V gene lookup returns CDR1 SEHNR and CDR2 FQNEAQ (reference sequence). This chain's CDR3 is CASQGDTETFF. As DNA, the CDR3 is TGTGCCAGCCAGGGGGACACTGAAACTTTCTTT.

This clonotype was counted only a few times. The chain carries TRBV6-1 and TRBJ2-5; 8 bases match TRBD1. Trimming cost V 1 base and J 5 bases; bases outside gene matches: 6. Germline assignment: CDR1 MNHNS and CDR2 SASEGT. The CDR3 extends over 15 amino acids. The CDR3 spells CASSEETGGSETQYF. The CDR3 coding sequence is TGTGCCAGCAGTGAAGAAACAGGGGGATCGGAGACCCAGTACTTC.

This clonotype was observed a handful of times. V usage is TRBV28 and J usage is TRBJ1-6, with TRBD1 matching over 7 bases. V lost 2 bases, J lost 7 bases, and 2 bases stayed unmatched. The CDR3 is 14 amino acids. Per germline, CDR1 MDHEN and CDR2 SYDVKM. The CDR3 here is CASSLGGQNSPLHF. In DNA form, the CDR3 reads TGTGCCAGCAGTTTAGGGGGACAGAATTCACCCCTCCACTTT.

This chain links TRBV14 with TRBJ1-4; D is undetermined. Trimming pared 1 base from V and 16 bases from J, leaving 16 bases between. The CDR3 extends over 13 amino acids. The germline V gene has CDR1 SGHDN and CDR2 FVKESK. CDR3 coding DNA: TGTGCCAGCAGCCAAGGTGGAGCAGCGTCGCAGTTTTTT. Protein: CASSQGGAASQFF.

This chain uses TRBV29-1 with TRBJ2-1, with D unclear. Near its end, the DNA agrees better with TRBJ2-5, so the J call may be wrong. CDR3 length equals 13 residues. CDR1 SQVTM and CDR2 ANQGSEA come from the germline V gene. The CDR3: CSVETGPPETQYF. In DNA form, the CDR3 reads TGCAGCGTTGAGACCGGACCACCAGAGACCCAGTACTTC.

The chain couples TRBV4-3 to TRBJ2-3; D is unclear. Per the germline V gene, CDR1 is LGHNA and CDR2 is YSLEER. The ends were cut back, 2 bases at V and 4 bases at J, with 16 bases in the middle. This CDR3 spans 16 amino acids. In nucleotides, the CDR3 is TGCGCCAGCAGCCAAAATGTCGCCGGTTACGCAGATACGCAGTATTTT. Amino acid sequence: CASSQNVAGYADTQYF.

In DNA form, the CDR3 reads TGTGCCAGCAGCCGCCCCGGACTAGCGGGAGATGGCACAGATACGCAGTATTTT. Translated: CASSRPGLAGDGTDTQYF. The chain joins TRBV7-4 to TRBJ2-3, with TRBD2 matching 13 bases. This CDR3 is 18 amino acids long. V was pared by 5 bases and J by 1 base, with 9 bases of the junction left unmatched. Looked up from germline, CDR1 is SGHVT and CDR2 is SQSDAQ.

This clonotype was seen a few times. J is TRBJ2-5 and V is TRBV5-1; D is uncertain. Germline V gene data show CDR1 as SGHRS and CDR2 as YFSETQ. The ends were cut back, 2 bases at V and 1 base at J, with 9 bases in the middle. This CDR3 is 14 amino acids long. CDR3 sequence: CASSFPFSQETQYF. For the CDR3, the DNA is TGCGCCAGCAGCTTCCCCTTTTCCCAAGAGACCCAGTACTTC.